The present T cell receptor beta chain was sequenced within a study of molecular identifiers for immune sequencing clone quantification. Findings and caveats of the study: Barcode-sharing identical TCR molecules could underestimate highly expanded clone sizes. Over 99% of effector molecules, yet under 1% of naive-cell molecules, were held by clones above 20 RNA copies.

This clonotype occurred many times. The antigen is undetermined. Both previously described methods and listed TCR primers were employed to make bulk TCR libraries. TCRdb reprocessed the PCR reads with MiXCR, giving one entry per CDR3 protein. The table has tens of thousands of distinct CDR3 sequences, less than 20% seen once. Germline CDR1 reads DFQATT; CDR2 reads SNEGSKA (reference sequence). The CDR3 extends over 11 amino acids. V lost 7 bases and J lost 10, with 14 bases in between. Based on a CD8+CD4-CCR7+CD45RA+ profile, naive CD8 T cells were sorted. This rearrangement joins TRBV20-1 to TRBJ2-4; D remains ambiguous. Sample: naive CD8+ T cells from blood, with Jurkat cell RNA spiked in. The sample's subset: FACS-sorted CD8+CD4-CCR7+CD45RA+ naive T cells. This TCR was sampled from a human donor in good health. Some libraries in this study had Jurkat cell RNA spiked in. The CDR3 region has the DNA TGCAGTGTAGTCTTTGGGTCGATTCAGTACTTC. Protein product: CSVVFGSIQYF.